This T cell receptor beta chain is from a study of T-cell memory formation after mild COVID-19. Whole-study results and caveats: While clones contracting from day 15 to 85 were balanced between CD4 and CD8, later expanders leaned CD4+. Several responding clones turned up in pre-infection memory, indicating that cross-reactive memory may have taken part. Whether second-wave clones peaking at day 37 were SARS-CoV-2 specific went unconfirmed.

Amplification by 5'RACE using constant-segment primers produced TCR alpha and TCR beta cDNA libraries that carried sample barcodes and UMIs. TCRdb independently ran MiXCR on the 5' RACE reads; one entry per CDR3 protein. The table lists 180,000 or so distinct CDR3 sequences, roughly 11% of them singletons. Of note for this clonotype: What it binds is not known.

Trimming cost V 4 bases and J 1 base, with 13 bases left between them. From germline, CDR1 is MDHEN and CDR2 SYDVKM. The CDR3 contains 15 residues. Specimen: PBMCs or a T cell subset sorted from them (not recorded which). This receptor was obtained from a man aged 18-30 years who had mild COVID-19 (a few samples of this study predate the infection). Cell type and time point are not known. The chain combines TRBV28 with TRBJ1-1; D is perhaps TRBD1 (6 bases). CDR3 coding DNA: TGTGCCAGCAGTTCCCGAGGGGGGGGGAACACTGAAGCTTTCTTT. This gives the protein CASSSRGGGNTEAFF. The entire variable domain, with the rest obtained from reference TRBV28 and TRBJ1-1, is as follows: DVKVTQSSRYLVKRTGEKVFLECVQDMDHENMFWYRQDPGLGLRLIYFSYDVKMKEKGDIPEGYSVSREKKERFSLILESASTNQTSMYLCASSSRGGGNTEAFFGQGTRLTVV.